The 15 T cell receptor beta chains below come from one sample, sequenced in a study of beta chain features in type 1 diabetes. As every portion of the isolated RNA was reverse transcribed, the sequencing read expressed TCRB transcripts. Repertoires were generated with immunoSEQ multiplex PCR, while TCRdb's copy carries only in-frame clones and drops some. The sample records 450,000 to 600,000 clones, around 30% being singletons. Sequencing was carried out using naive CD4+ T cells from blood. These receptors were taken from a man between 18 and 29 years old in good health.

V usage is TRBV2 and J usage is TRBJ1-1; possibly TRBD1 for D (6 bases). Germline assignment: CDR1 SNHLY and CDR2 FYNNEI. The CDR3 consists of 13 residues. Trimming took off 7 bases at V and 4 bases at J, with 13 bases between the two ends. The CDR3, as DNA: TGTGCCAGCACCCCAGGGGTGGGCACTGAAGCTTTCTTT. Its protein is CASTPGVGTEAFF. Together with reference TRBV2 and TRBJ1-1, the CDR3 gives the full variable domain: EPEVTQTPSHQVTQMGQEVILRCVPISNHLYFYWYRQILGQKVEFLVSFYNNEISEKSEIFDDQFSVERPDGSNFTLKIRSTKLEDSAMYFCASTPGVGTEAFFGQGTRLTVV.

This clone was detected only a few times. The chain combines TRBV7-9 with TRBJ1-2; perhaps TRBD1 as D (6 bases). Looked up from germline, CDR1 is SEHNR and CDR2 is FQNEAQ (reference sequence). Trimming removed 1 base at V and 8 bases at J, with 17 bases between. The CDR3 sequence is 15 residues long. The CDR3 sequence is CASSLELRGSGGYTF. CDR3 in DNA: TGTGCCAGCAGCTTAGAGCTGAGGGGGTCAGGAGGCTACACCTTC.

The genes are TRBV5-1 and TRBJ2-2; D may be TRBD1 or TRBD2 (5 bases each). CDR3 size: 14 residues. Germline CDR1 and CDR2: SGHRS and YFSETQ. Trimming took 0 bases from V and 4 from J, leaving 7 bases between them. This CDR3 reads CASSLEGTTGELFF. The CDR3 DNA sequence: TGCGCCAGCAGCTTGGAAGGGACCACCGGGGAGCTGTTTTTT.

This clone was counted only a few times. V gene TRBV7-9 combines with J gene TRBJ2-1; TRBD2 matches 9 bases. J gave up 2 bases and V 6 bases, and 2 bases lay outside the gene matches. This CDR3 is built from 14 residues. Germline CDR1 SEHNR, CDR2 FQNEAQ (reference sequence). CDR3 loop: CASRIAGAYNEQFF. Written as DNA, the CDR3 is TGTGCCAGCAGAATAGCGGGAGCCTACAATGAGCAGTTCTTC.

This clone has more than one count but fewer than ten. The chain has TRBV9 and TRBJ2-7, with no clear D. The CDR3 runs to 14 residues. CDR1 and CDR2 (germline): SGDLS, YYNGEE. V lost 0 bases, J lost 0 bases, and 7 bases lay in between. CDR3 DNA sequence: TGTGCCAGCAGCGTAGCCAGTTACTCCTACGAGCAGTACTTC. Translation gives CASSVASYSYEQYF.

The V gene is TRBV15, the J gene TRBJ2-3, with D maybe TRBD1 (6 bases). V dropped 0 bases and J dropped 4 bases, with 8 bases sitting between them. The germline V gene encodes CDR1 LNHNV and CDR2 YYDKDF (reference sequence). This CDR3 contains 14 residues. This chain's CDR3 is CATSREQGADTQYF. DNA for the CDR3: TGTGCCACCAGCAGAGAACAGGGCGCAGATACGCAGTATTTT.

The CDR3 is CASSRQTLGDTDTQYF. The CDR3 DNA sequence: TGTGCCAGCAGCCGCCAGACCTTGGGCGACACAGATACGCAGTATTTT. The V and J genes are TRBV14 and TRBJ2-3; D gene ambiguous. CDR1 and CDR2 (germline): SGHDN, FVKESK. The CDR3 has 16 residues. V lost 4 bases, J lost 2 bases, and 16 bases lay in between.

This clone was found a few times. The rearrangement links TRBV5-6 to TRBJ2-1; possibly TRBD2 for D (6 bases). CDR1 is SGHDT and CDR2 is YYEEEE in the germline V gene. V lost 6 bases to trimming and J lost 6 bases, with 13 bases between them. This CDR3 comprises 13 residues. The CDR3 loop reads CASTQEGGNEQFF. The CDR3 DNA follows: TGTGCCAGCACCCAAGAGGGAGGCAATGAGCAGTTCTTC.

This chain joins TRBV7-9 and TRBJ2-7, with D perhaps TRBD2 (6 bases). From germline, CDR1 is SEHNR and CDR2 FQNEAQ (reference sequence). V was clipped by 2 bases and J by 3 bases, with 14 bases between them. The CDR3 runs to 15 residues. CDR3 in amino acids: CASSLTGEDLYEQYF. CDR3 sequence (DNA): TGTGCCAGCAGCTTAACGGGGGAGGACCTCTACGAGCAGTACTTC.

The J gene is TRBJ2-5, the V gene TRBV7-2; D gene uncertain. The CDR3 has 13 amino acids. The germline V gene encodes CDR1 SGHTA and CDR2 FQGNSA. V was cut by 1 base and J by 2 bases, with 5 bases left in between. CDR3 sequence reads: CASSLEIQETQYF. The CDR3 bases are TGTGCCAGCAGCTTAGAGATTCAAGAGACCCAGTACTTC. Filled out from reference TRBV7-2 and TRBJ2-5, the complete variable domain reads GAGVSQSPSNKVTEKGKDVELRCDPISGHTALYWYRQSLGQGLEFLIYFQGNSAPDKSGLPSDRFSAERTGGSVSTLTIQRTQQEDSAVYLCASSLEIQETQYFGPGTRLLVL.

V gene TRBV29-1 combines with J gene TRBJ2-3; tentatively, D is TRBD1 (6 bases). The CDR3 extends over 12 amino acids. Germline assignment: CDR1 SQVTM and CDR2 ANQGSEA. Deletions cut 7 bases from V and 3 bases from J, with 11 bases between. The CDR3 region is CSGRTGTDTQYF. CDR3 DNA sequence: TGCAGCGGCCGAACAGGGACAGATACGCAGTATTTT.

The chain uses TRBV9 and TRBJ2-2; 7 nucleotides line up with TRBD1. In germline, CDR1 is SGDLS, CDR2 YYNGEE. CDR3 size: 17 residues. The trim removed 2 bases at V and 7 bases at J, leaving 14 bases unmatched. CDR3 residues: CASSVGRQGSLVGELFF. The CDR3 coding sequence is TGTGCCAGCAGCGTTGGGAGACAGGGAAGTCTAGTCGGGGAGCTGTTTTTT.

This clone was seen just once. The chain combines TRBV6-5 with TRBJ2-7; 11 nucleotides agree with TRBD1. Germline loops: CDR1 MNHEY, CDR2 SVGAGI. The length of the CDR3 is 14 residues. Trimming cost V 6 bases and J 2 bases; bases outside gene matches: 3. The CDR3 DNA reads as TGTGCCAGCAGCAGGACAGGGGGCACCTACGAGCAGTACTTC. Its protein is CASSRTGGTYEQYF.

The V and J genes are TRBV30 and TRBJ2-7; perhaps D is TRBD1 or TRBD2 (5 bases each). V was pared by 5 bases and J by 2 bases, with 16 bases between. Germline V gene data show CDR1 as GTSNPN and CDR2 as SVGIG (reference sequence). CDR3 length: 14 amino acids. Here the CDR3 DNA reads TGTGCCTGGGGAAACAGGAGGAATACCTACGAGCAGTACTTC. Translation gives CAWGNRRNTYEQYF.

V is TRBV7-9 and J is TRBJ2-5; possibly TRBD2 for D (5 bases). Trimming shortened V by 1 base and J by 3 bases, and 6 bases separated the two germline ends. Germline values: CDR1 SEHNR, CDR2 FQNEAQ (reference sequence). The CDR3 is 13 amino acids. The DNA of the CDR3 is TGTGCCAGCAGCTTAGAGCGGAAAGAGACCCAGTACTTC. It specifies CASSLERKETQYF.